The 9 T cell receptor beta chains below all came from one sample that was sequenced in a study of siplizumab effects on memory and regulatory T cells. Method: immunoSEQ multiplex PCR; TCRdb's copy keeps in-frame clones and lacks some. The table lists some 81,000 clones, more than 85% of them singletons. The specimen was CD8+ T cells sorted from blood. These receptors were obtained from a human donor in good health.

Remarks on this clone: A read error may produce the germline difference seen at one junction end. The chain uses TRBV5-1 and TRBJ1-1; D is unresolved. Germline CDR1 and CDR2: SGHRS and YFSETQ. CDR3 length: 15 amino acids. This chain's CDR3 is CASSLFERDHTEAFF. The DNA for the CDR3 is TGTGCCAGCAGCTTGTTTGAACGGGATCACACTGAAGCTTTCTTT.

This clone was observed a single time. The J gene is TRBJ1-1, the V gene TRBV6-5; possibly TRBD1 for D (5 bases). The CDR3 is 10 amino acids. V was cut by 8 bases and J by 4 bases, with 5 bases left in between. CDR1 and CDR2 from the germline V gene are MNHEY and SVGAGI. As DNA, the CDR3 is TGTGCCAGCGGGGGCACTGAAGCTTTCTTT. Translating it yields CASGGTEAFF.

V and J are TRBV7-9 and TRBJ1-4, with a weak D call TRBD1 (6 bases). The CDR3 sequence is 18 residues long. V lost 4 bases and J lost 3, with 21 bases in between. Per the germline V gene, CDR1 is SEHNR and CDR2 is FQNEAQ (reference sequence). CDR3 amino acids: CASSSDGTILGANEKLFF. CDR3 DNA: TGTGCCAGCAGCTCCGACGGGACAATCCTGGGGGCTAATGAAAAACTGTTTTTT.

The J gene is TRBJ2-7, the V gene TRBV25-1; D may be TRBD1 (6 bases). CDR1 MGHDK and CDR2 SYGVNS come from the germline V gene. The CDR3 totals 13 residues. V gave up 6 bases and J gave up 5 bases, with 14 bases separating them. CDR3 sequence: CASSPTGTNEQYF. CDR3 coding DNA: TGTGCCAGCAGCCCAACAGGGACGAACGAGCAGTACTTC.

This clone was recorded only once. This sequence joins TRBV13 and TRBJ2-3; D gene ambiguous. The CDR3 has 14 residues. Germline assignment: CDR1 PRHDT and CDR2 FYEKMQ (reference sequence). V lost 5 bases and J 0 bases, leaving 9 bases between the germline ends. CDR3: CASSPLVSTDTQYF. The CDR3 coding sequence is TGTGCCAGCAGCCCTCTGGTCAGCACAGATACGCAGTATTTT.

Only a few counts were recorded for this clone. The rearrangement links TRBV6-5 to TRBJ2-2; D possibly matches TRBD1 or TRBD2 (5 bases each). This CDR3 is 16 amino acids long. The V gene's germline CDR1 is MNHEY and CDR2 SVGAGI. Trimming took off 0 bases at V and 4 bases at J, with 12 bases between the two ends. Here the CDR3 reads CASSYSNRGVTGELFF. CDR3 in DNA: TGTGCCAGCAGTTACTCGAATCGAGGGGTCACCGGGGAGCTGTTTTTT.

The V call is TRBV29-1, the J call TRBJ2-7; 10 positions agree with TRBD2. CDR1 SQVTM and CDR2 ANQGSEA come from the germline V gene. V dropped 0 bases and J dropped 4; count of bases not matched to a gene: 6. CDR3 length equals 15 residues. As DNA, the CDR3 is TGCAGCGTTGAAGATTTGTCTAGCGGGAGATACGAGCAGTACTTC. It specifies CSVEDLSSGRYEQYF.

The CDR3 loop reads CASSESLGGGYYEQYF. CDR3 DNA: TGTGCCAGCAGCGAATCGCTAGGCGGAGGCTACTACGAGCAGTACTTC. The rearrangement uses TRBV6-1 and TRBJ2-7; a weak D match, TRBD2 (5 bases). This CDR3 is built from 16 residues. The germline V gene has CDR1 MNHNS and CDR2 SASEGT. V was shortened by 6 bases and J by 3 bases, with 21 bases between the two germline ends.

The chain is built from TRBV15 and TRBJ1-5; no clear D. In germline, CDR1 is LNHNV, CDR2 YYDKDF (reference sequence). Trimming shortened V by 3 bases and J by 0 bases, and 12 bases separated the two germline ends. This CDR3 contains 16 residues. CDR3: CATSRNRGGSNQPQHF. The CDR3 DNA reads as TGTGCCACCAGCAGGAATCGGGGAGGTAGCAATCAGCCCCAGCATTTT.